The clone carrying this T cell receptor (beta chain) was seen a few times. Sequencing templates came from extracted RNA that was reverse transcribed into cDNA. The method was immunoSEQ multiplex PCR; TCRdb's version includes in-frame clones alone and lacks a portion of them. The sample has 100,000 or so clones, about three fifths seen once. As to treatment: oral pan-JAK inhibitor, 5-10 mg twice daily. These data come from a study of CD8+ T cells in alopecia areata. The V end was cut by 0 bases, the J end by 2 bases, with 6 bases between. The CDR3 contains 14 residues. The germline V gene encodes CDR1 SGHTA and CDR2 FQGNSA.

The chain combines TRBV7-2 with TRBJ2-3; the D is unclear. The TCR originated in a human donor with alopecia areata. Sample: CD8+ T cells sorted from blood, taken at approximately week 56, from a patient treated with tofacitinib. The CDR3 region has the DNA TGTGCCAGCAGCTTAGCCGGATTCACAGATACGCAGTATTTT. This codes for CASSLAGFTDTQYF.